This T cell receptor (beta chain) originates from a study of T cell responses to AZD1222 COVID-19 vaccine. Trimming pared 2 bases from V and 8 bases from J, leaving 12 bases between. CDR1 and CDR2 (germline): MNHEY, SVGAGI. The CDR3 contains 13 residues. TCRdb keeps only in-frame clones here, not all; method: immunoSEQ multiplex PCR. The table shows fewer than 120,000 clones, with roughly 90% occurring only once. This sequence originates from an adult in good health. This chain connects TRBV6-5 to TRBJ1-2; D uncertain. The sequencing here drew on peripheral blood, taken on day 0 of AZD1222 vaccination. In DNA form, the CDR3 reads TGTGCCAGCAGTTACGATATTACGGGCGGCTACACCTTC. Protein product: CASSYDITGGYTF.